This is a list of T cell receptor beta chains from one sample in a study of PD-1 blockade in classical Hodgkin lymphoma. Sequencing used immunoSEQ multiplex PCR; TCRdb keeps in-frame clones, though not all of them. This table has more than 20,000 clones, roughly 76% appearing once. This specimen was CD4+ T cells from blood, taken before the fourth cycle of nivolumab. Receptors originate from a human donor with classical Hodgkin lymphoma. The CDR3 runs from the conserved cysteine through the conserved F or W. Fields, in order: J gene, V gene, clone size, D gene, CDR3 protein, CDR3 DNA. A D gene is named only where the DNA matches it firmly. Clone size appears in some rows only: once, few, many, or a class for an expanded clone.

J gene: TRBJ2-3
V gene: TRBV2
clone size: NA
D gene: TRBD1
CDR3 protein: CASRTGGTDTQYF
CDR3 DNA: TGTGCCAGCAGGACAGGGGGCACAGATACGCAGTATTTT

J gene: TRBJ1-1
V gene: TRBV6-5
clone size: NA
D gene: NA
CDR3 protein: CASSYSMVFKNTEAFF
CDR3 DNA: TGTGCCAGCAGTTACTCGATGGTCTTTAAGAACACTGAAGCTTTCTTT

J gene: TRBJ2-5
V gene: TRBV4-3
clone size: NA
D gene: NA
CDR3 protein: CASSQDVARDITQYF
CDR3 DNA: TGCGCCAGCAGCCAAGATGTAGCCCGGGATATTACCCAGTACTTC

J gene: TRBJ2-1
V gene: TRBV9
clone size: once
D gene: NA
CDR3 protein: CASSVGVGEQFF
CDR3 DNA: TGTGCCAGCAGCGTAGGTGTGGGGGAGCAGTTCTTC

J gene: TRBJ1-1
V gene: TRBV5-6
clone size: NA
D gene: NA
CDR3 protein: CASSVDMMNTEAFF
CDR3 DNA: TGTGCCAGCAGCGTCGACATGATGAACACTGAAGCTTTCTTT

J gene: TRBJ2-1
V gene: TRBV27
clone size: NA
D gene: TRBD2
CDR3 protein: CASRDLGLAGDLYYNEQFF
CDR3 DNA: TGTGCCAGCAGAGACCTTGGACTAGCGGGGGACTTATACTACAATGAGCAGTTCTTC

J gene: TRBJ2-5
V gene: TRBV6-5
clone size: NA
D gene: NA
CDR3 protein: CASSSRWGVRQETQYF
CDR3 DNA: TGTGCCAGCAGTTCCCGTTGGGGGGTTAGACAAGAGACCCAGTACTTC

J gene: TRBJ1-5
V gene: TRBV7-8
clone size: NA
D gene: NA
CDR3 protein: CASSLVSGYNQPQHF
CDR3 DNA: TGTGCCAGCAGCTTAGTTTCAGGATACAATCAGCCCCAGCATTTT

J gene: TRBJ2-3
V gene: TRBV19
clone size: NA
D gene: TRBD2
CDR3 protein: CASSLGLAGSITQYF
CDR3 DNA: TGTGCCAGTAGTCTCGGACTAGCGGGCAGTATAACGCAGTATTTT

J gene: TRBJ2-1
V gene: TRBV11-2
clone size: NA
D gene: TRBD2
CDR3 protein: CASSQGTSVYNEQFF
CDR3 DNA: TGTGCCAGCAGCCAGGGGACTAGCGTGTACAATGAGCAGTTCTTC

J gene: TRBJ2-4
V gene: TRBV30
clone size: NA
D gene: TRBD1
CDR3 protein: CAWGAGQGLNIQYF
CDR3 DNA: TGTGCCTGGGGGGCGGGACAGGGGTTAAACATTCAGTACTTC

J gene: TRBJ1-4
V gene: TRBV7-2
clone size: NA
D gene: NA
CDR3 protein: CASSSPGVLGEKLFF
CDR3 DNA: TGTGCCAGCAGCTCCCCAGGGGTTTTAGGGGAAAAACTGTTTTTT

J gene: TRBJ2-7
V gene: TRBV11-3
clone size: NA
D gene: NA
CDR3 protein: CASSLEKGPGPYEQYF
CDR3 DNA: TGTGCCAGCAGCTTAGAAAAGGGCCCGGGACCTTACGAGCAGTACTTC

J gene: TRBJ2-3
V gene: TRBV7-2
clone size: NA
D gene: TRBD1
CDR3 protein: CASSTWTGLVDTQYF
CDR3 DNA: TGTGCCAGCAGCACATGGACAGGGTTGGTAGATACGCAGTATTTT

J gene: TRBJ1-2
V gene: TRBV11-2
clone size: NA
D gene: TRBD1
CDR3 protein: CASSTSTGGPNGYTF
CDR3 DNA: TGTGCCAGCAGCACTAGTACAGGGGGCCCCAATGGCTACACCTTC

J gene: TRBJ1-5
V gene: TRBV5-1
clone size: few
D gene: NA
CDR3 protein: CASSLAGISNQPQHF
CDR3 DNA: TGCGCCAGCAGCTTGGCAGGAATTAGCAATCAGCCCCAGCATTTT

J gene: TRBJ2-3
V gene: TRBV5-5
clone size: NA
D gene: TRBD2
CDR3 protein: CASRIRLAGATDTQYF
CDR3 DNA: TGTGCCAGCAGAATAAGACTAGCGGGGGCAACAGATACGCAGTATTTT

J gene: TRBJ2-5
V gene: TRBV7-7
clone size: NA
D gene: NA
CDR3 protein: CASSLGQGKTQYF
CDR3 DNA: TGTGCTAGCAGCTTAGGTCAGGGCAAGACCCAGTACTTC

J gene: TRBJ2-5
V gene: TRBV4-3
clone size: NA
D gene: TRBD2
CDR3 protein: CASSQYYTLAGEETQYF
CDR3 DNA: TGCGCCAGCAGCCAATATTACACTTTAGCGGGGGAAGAGACCCAGTACTTC

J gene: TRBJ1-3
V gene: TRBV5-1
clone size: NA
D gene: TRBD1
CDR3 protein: CASSFTGDPSGNTIYF
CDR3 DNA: TGCGCCAGCAGCTTCACAGGGGACCCCTCTGGAAACACCATATATTTT

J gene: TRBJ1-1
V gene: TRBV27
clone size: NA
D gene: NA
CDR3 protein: CASSLSVGVGTEAFF
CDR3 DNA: TGTGCCAGCAGTTTATCGGTGGGTGTGGGCACTGAAGCTTTCTTT

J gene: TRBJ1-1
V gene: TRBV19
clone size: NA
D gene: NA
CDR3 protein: CASSNGGAPNTEAFF
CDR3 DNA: TGTGCCAGTAGTAATGGGGGAGCCCCGAACACTGAAGCTTTCTTT

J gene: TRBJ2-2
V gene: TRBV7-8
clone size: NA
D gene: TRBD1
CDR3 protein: CASRVGTANTGELFF
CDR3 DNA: TGTGCCAGCAGAGTGGGGACAGCGAACACCGGGGAGCTGTTTTTT

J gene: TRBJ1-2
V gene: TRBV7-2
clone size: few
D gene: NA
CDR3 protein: CASSLVTHGYTF
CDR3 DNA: TGTGCCAGCAGCTTAGTGACCCATGGCTACACCTTC

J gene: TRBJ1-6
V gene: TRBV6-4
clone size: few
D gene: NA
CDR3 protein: CASRGGRKVNSPLHF
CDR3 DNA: TGTGCCAGCCGGGGGGGACGGAAGGTTAATTCACCCCTCCACTTT

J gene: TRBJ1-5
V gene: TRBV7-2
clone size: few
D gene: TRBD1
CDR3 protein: CASSYRGGQPQHF
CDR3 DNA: TGTGCCAGCAGTTACAGGGGGGGTCAGCCCCAGCATTTT

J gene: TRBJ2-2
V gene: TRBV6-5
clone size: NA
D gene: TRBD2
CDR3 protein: CASSSRRGGTGELFF
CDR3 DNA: TGTGCCAGCAGCTCCAGGCGGGGGGGCACCGGGGAGCTGTTTTTT

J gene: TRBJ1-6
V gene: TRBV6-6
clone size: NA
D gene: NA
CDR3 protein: CASSSNRASPLHF
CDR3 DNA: TGTGCCAGCAGTTCTAACAGGGCTTCACCCCTCCACTTT

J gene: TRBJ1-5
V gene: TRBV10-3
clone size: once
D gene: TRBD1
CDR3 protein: CAISNPGQVNQPQHF
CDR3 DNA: TGTGCCATCAGTAATCCGGGACAGGTAAATCAGCCCCAGCATTTT

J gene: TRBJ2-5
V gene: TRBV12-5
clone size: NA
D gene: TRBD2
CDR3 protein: CASGLVIGMRAGAFYKPQETQYF
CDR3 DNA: TGTGCTAGTGGTTTGGTAATAGGGATGCGAGCGGGGGCTTTCTATAAACCCCAAGAGACCCAGTACTTC

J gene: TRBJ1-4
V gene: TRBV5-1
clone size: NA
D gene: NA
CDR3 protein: CASSQDGINEKLFF
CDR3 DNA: TGCGCCAGCAGTCAGGACGGGATTAATGAAAAACTGTTTTTT

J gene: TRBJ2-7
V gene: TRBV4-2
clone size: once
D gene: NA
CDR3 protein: CASSQVGFYEQYF
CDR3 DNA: TGTGCCAGCAGCCAAGTGGGGTTCTACGAGCAGTACTTC

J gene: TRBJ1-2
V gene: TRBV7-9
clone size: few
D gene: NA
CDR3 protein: CASSLESFPYGYTF
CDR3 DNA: TGTGCCAGCAGCTTAGAGTCTTTCCCCTATGGCTACACCTTC

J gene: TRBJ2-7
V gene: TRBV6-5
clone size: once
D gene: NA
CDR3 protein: CASSLPGLSYEQYF
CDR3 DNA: TGTGCCAGCAGTTTGCCAGGGCTAAGCTACGAGCAGTACTTC

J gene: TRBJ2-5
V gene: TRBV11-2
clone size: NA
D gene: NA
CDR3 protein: CASSLYNGGRETQYF
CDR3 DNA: TGTGCCAGCAGCTTATACAATGGGGGCCGGGAGACCCAGTACTTC

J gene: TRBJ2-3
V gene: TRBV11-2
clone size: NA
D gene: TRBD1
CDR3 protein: CASRLKVGQGATDTQYF
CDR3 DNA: TGTGCCAGCAGGCTGAAGGTTGGACAGGGGGCCACAGATACGCAGTATTTT

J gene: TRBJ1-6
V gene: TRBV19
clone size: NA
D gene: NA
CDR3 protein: CATALGGSSYNSPLHF
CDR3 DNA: TGTGCCACCGCGCTCGGGGGTTCATCCTATAATTCACCCCTCCACTTT

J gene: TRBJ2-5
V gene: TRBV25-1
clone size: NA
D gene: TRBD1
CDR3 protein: CASRRTGTGTYEQYF
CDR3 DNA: TGTGCCAGCAGGCGAACCGGGACAGGGACCTACGAACAGTACTTC

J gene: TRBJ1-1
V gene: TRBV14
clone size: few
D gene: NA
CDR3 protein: CASSPGIRGPEAFF
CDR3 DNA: TGTGCCAGCAGCCCGGGTATCAGGGGACCTGAAGCTTTCTTT

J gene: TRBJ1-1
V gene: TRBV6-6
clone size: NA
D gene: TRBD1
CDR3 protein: CASSRQGWNTEAFF
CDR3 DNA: TGTGCCAGCAGCCGACAGGGGTGGAACACTGAAGCTTTCTTT

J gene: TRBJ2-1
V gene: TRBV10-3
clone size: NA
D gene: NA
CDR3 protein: CASQTSSYSYNEQFF
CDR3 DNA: TGTGCCTCCCAAACTTCCTCCTACTCCTACAATGAGCAGTTCTTC

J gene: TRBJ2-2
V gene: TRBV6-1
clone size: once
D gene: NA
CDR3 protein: CASSELGGTGELFF
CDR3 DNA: TGTGCCAGCAGTGAATTAGGGGGGACCGGGGAGCTGTTTTTT

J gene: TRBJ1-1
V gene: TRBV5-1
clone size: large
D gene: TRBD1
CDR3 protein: CASSHGTGNTEAFF
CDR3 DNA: TGCGCCAGCAGCCACGGGACAGGGAACACTGAAGCTTTCTTT

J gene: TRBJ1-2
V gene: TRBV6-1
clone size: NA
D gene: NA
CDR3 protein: CASKEGQNSNYGYTF
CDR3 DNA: TGTGCCAGCAAAGAAGGGCAGAATAGTAACTATGGCTACACCTTC

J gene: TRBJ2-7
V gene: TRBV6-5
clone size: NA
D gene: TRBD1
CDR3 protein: CASSSAGTGIKQYF
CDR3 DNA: TGTGCCAGCAGCTCCGCCGGGACAGGGATAAAGCAGTACTTC

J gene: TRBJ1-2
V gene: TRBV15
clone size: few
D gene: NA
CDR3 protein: CATSSVGQSLAYGYTF
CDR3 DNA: TGTGCCACCAGCAGCGTCGGACAGTCCTTGGCCTATGGCTACACCTTC

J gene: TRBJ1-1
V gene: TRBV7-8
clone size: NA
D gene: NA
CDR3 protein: CASSREGLLREAFF
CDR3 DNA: TGTGCCAGCAGCCGGGAAGGGTTGTTGAGAGAAGCTTTCTTT

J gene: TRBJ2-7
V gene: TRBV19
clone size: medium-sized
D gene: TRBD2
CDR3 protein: CASSFPGGDYEQYF
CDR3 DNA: TGTGCCAGTAGCTTCCCGGGAGGTGACTACGAGCAGTACTTC

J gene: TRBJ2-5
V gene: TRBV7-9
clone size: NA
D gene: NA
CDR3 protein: CASSSDRSVGETQYF
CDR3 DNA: TGTGCCAGCAGCTCAGACAGGTCTGTTGGGGAGACCCAGTACTTC

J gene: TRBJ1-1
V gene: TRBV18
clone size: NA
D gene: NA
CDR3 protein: CASSPPNTEAFF
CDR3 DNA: TGTGCCAGCTCACCGCCGAACACTGAAGCTTTCTTT

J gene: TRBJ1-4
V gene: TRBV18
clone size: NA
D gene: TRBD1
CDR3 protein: CASSPDRASNEKLFF
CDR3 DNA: TGTGCCAGCTCACCCGACAGGGCCAGTAATGAAAAACTGTTTTTT

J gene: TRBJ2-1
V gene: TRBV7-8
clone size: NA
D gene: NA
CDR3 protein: CASSLALQRGYNEQFF
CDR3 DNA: TGTGCCAGCAGCTTAGCGCTACAGAGGGGCTACAATGAGCAGTTCTTC

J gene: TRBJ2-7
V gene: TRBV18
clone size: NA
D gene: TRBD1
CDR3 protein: CASSPWQGVNEQYF
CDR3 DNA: TGTGCCAGCTCACCATGGCAGGGGGTCAACGAGCAGTACTTC

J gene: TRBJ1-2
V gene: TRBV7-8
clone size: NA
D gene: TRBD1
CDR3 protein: CASSLRVTGDYGYTF
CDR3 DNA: TGTGCCAGCAGCTTACGGGTGACAGGGGACTATGGCTACACCTTC

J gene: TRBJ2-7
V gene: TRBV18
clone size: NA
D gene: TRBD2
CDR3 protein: CASSAGRGAAYEQYF
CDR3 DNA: TGTGCCAGCTCAGCCGGGAGGGGCGCAGCCTACGAGCAGTACTTC

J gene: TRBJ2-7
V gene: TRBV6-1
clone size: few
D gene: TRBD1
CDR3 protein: CASSRDRGDYEQYF
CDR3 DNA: TGTGCCAGCAGTCGGGACAGGGGGGACTACGAGCAGTACTTC

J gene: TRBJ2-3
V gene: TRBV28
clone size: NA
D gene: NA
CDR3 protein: CASSTWTLGTDTQYF
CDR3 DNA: TGTGCCAGCAGCACTTGGACTTTGGGCACAGATACGCAGTATTTT

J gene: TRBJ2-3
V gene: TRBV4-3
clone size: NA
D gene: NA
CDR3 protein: CASSLGSYTDTQYF
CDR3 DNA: TGCGCCAGCAGCCTCGGCAGCTACACAGATACGCAGTATTTT

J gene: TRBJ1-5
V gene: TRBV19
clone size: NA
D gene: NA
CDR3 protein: CASTPGGGNQPQHF
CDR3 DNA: TGTGCCAGTACCCCGGGTGGGGGAAATCAGCCCCAGCATTTT